The rows below give T cell receptor beta chains drawn from one sample of a study of cytomegalovirus exposure and HLA in healthy donors. Assay: immunoSEQ multiplex PCR; the TCRdb copy retains only in-frame clones and omits some. The sample holds about 140,000 clones, 61% seen once. Sequenced sample: PBMCs. All receptors come from a male donor in good health and CMV-seronegative. Each CDR3 is given with its conserved first and last residue. The D gene is left open where the match is weak. The size of a clone is reported for some rows only, either as once, few or many, or as a class for expanded clones.

d_gene,abundance,v_gene,j_gene,CDR3nt,CDR3aa
-,few,TRBV6-5,TRBJ2-7,TGTGCCAGCAGTTACACAGGGAGCGAGCAGTACTTC,CASSYTGSEQYF
-,-,TRBV6-5,TRBJ2-5,TGTGCCAGCAGGAGACTGGGTCAAGAGACCCAGTACTTC,CASRRLGQETQYF
TRBD1,-,TRBV7-8,TRBJ1-2,TGTGCCAGCAGACCAGGCCCGGGACAGACATCAGGCTACACCTTC,CASRPGPGQTSGYTF
TRBD1,-,TRBV4-3,TRBJ1-2,TGCGCCAGCAGCCAATTGCCGGGACAGGGAATCGGCTACACCTTC,CASSQLPGQGIGYTF
TRBD2,-,TRBV6-6,TRBJ2-3,TGTGCCAGCAGTCAACGGACTAGCGCCCGCACAGATACGCAGTATTTT,CASSQRTSARTDTQYF
-,-,TRBV7-8,TRBJ1-4,TGTGCCAGCAGCTACCTCGGACCAGGGTTAGGAGAAAAACTGTTTTTT,CASSYLGPGLGEKLFF
-,-,TRBV7-8,TRBJ2-7,TGTGCCAGCAGCTTAATACCAGGGGAAGACGAGCAGTACTTC,CASSLIPGEDEQYF
-,once,TRBV7-9,TRBJ2-5,TGTGCCAGCAGCCAACACAGGGAAGAGACCCAGTACTTC,CASSQHREETQYF
-,-,TRBV2,TRBJ2-2,TGTGCCAGCAGTGATTTAACGGGGAACACCGGGGAGCTGTTTTTT,CASSDLTGNTGELFF
-,few,TRBV27,TRBJ2-3,TGTGCCAGCAGTTCAAGACAGCTCGCGAGGACAGATACGCAGTATTTT,CASSSRQLARTDTQYF
TRBD2,-,TRBV7-9,TRBJ2-5,TGTTCCAGCCGCTTACAGCTAGCGGGGGGTCGGGAGACCCAGTACTTC,CSSRLQLAGGRETQYF
-,few,TRBV7-2,TRBJ2-7,TGTGCCAGTAAACGTAGGCCCGGGGGTCCCAACGAGCAGTACTTC,CASKRRPGGPNEQYF
TRBD1,few,TRBV7-2,TRBJ1-3,TGTGCCAGCAGCGCACAGGGGACTGGAAACACCATATATTTT,CASSAQGTGNTIYF
TRBD1,few,TRBV4-3,TRBJ1-4,TGCGCCAGCAGCCAAGATCGGAGGGCAGGGGGCGGTAGTAGCGGGGAAAAACTGTTTTTT,CASSQDRRAGGGSSGEKLFF